A single sample gave rise to the 12 T cell receptor beta chains below, sequenced in a study of shared clonotypes between healthy human individuals. TCRdb's table, derived via immunoSEQ multiplex PCR, lists solely in-frame clones and lacks some. The profile shows some 470,000 clones, 70% to 80% of them singletons. Sequencing was performed on PBMCs. The receptors shown here come from a woman aged 40-49 years in good health. Some clones in this sample may be carry-over from other donors' samples.

The rearrangement uses TRBV6-5 and TRBJ2-7, with D perhaps assigned TRBD1 or TRBD2 (5 bases each). Trimming stripped 6 bases from V and 7 bases from J, with 13 bases between. This CDR3 comprises 12 residues. Per the germline V gene, CDR1 is MNHEY and CDR2 is SVGAGI. The CDR3 region is CASSGWGKEQYF. The CDR3 DNA reads as TGTGCCAGCAGCGGATGGGGGAAGGAGCAGTACTTC.

The rearrangement joins TRBV6-1 to TRBJ2-5, with unresolved D. The V end lost 2 bases, the J end lost 9 bases, and 16 bases lay between the germline ends. The CDR3 is 14 amino acids. Per germline, CDR1 MNHNS and CDR2 SASEGT. CDR3 in amino acids: CASSELGPAEAQYF. CDR3 nucleotide sequence: TGTGCCAGCAGTGAACTGGGCCCCGCTGAGGCCCAGTACTTC.

V is TRBV9 and J is TRBJ2-5; a possible D gene is TRBD2 (5 bases). The DNA matches TRBJ2-7 better at its end, which makes the J call doubtful. The length of the CDR3 is 14 residues. CDR1 and CDR2 from the germline V gene are SGDLS and YYNGEE. The CDR3 is CASSVDGSSYEQYF. DNA of the CDR3: TGTGCCAGCAGCGTAGATGGGAGCTCCTACGAGCAGTACTTC.

The rearrangement joins TRBV9 to TRBJ1-1; possible D gene TRBD1, 5 bases. Germline V CDR1 and CDR2: SGDLS, YYNGEE. This CDR3 is 16 amino acids long. Trimming removed 0 bases from V and 2 bases from J, with 14 bases in between. CDR3 coding DNA: TGTGCCAGCAGCGTAGGGATAGGGGTCCTAAACACTGAAGCTTTCTTT. It translates to CASSVGIGVLNTEAFF.

The chain links TRBV30 to TRBJ2-7; 10 positions agree with TRBD1. The junction had 6 bases not matched to a gene; V was cut back by 8 bases and J by 2 bases. Germline V lookup: CDR1 GTSNPN, CDR2 SVGIG (reference sequence). The CDR3 is 13 residues long. CDR3 loop: CAGRGQGPYEQYF. The CDR3 DNA reads as TGTGCCGGAAGGGGACAGGGGCCCTACGAGCAGTACTTC.

This sequence joins TRBV11-2 and TRBJ2-3, with D possibly TRBD1 on 6 matching bases. Germline CDR1 SGHAT, CDR2 FQNNGV. CDR3 length: 13 amino acids. The ends were cut back, 5 bases at V and 8 bases at J, with 14 bases in the middle. The CDR3 sequence: CASSADRSITQYF. The CDR3 coding sequence is TGTGCCAGCAGCGCAGACAGGTCTATTACGCAGTATTTT.

The chain joins TRBV6-1 to TRBJ2-7; 7 bases map to TRBD1. After removal of 5 bases from V and 2 bases from J, the junction contained 9 bases not matched to a gene. CDR1 MNHNS and CDR2 SASEGT come from the germline V gene. The CDR3 runs to 15 residues. CDR3 protein: CASSTQTGPTYEQYF. CDR3 in DNA: TGTGCCAGCAGTACGCAGACAGGGCCGACCTACGAGCAGTACTTC.

This clone occurred many times. The chain joins TRBV30 to TRBJ2-2; 10 positions match TRBD2. V shed 2 bases and J 7 bases; nucleotides not matched to a gene: 7. Germline V gives CDR1 GTSNPN, CDR2 SVGIG (reference sequence). The CDR3 is made up of 15 amino acids. The CDR3 reads CAWSSGRASVGELFF. In DNA form, the CDR3 reads TGTGCCTGGAGTAGCGGGAGGGCCTCAGTCGGGGAGCTGTTTTTT.

V and J are TRBV7-9 and TRBJ1-1; TRBD1 aligns across 9 bases. Unmatched junction bases numbered 13, after V lost 5 bases and J lost 3 bases. The CDR3 has 17 amino acids. Germline CDR1 and CDR2: SEHNR and FQNEAQ (reference sequence). In nucleotides, the CDR3 is TGTGCCAGCAGCCCCCGGACAGGGGTCCCCATGGACACTGAAGCTTTCTTT. Translation gives CASSPRTGVPMDTEAFF. Filled out from reference TRBV7-9 and TRBJ1-1, the complete variable domain reads DTGVSQNPRHKITKRGQNVTFRCDPISEHNRLYWYRQTLGQGPEFLTYFQNEAQLEKSRLLSDRFSAERPKGSFSTLEIQRTEQGDSAMYLCASSPRTGVPMDTEAFFGQGTRLTVV.

A word on this clone: Different DNA sequences within this sample yield the same CDR3. In DNA form, the CDR3 reads TGTGCCATCAGTGAGTCGTATAATGAGCAGTTCTTC. Translated, it gives CAISESYNEQFF. The chain joins TRBV10-3 to TRBJ2-1, with D unclear. V shed 0 bases and J shed 7 bases, with 4 bases lying between them. This CDR3 is built from 12 residues. Germline V gene sequence: CDR1 ENHRY, CDR2 SYGVKD.

The chain couples TRBV5-1 to TRBJ1-3; D might be TRBD1 (5 bases). Germline CDR1 SGHRS, CDR2 YFSETQ. This CDR3 region has 16 residues. V lost 5 bases and J 0 bases, leaving 15 bases between the germline ends. In nucleotides, the CDR3 is TGCGCCAGCAGACCGAGGCAGGGAACCTCTGGAAACACCATATATTTT. Translation gives CASRPRQGTSGNTIYF.

This clone has a single count. V and J are TRBV18 and TRBJ1-4; D ambiguous. Looked up from germline, CDR1 is KGHSH and CDR2 is LQKENI. This CDR3 has 14 amino acids. Trimming shortened V by 5 bases and J by 0 bases, and 7 bases separated the two germline ends. CDR3 nucleotide sequence: TGTGCCAGCTCAACAGATGCAACTAATGAAAAACTGTTTTTT. Its translation is CASSTDATNEKLFF.